The 31 T cell receptor beta chains presented below share a single source sample, sequenced in a study of cytomegalovirus exposure and HLA in healthy donors (dated by TCRdb to 2016 to 2017). The method behind the library was the immunoSEQ multiplex PCR assay. A mixture of 60 forward primers for TCR Vbeta segments and 13 reverse primers for TCR Jbeta segments was used in the multiplex PCR. TCRdb retrieved this table from immuneACCESS and kept in-frame rearrangements only. Not all clones are present; in checked studies, unresolved V genes account for under half, and no reason is known for the remainder. This sample's clone table shows tens of thousands of clones. The ten most abundant clones make up about 6.7% of the sample. Sequenced: PBMCs. Source of these receptors: a woman in her thirties or forties in good health and CMV-seronegative.

J is TRBJ2-2 and V is TRBV6-1, with 7 nucleotides matching TRBD2. This CDR3 comprises 14 residues. V shed 7 bases and J 5 bases; nucleotides not matched to a gene: 7. Per the germline V gene, CDR1 is MNHNS and CDR2 is SASEGT. This chain's CDR3 is CASTKAGRTGELFF. CDR3 DNA sequence: TGTGCCAGCACTAAAGCGGGGCGGACCGGGGAGCTGTTTTTT.

J is TRBJ2-1 and V is TRBV7-9, with TRBD2 as a possible D gene (5 bases). V gave up 7 bases and J gave up 8 bases, with 12 bases separating them. CDR1 SEHNR and CDR2 FQNEAQ come from the germline V gene (reference sequence). This CDR3 region has 12 residues. CDR3 loop: CASNFDGDEQFF. CDR3 DNA sequence: TGTGCCAGCAACTTTGACGGGGATGAGCAGTTCTTC.

The V gene is TRBV27, the J gene TRBJ2-5, with D tentatively TRBD1 (6 bases). The CDR3 covers 14 residues. Trimming cost V 4 bases and J 0 bases, with 9 bases left between them. Germline V gene lookup returns CDR1 MNHEY and CDR2 SMNVEV (reference sequence). The CDR3: CASSSTGYQETQYF. The DNA of the CDR3 is TGTGCCAGCAGTTCGACAGGTTACCAAGAGACCCAGTACTTC.

This rearrangement joins TRBV7-3 to TRBJ2-4; 10 positions agree with TRBD1. Germline CDR1 and CDR2: SGHTA and FQGTGA. This CDR3 is built from 14 residues. V lost 3 bases, J lost 8 bases, and 4 bases stayed unmatched. In DNA form, the CDR3 reads TGTGCCAGCAGCTTGACAGGGGGCCCGTACATTCAGTACTTC. It specifies CASSLTGGPYIQYF. The whole variable domain, filled in from reference TRBV7-3 and TRBJ2-4, reads GAGVSQTPSNKVTEKGKYVELRCDPISGHTALYWYRQSLGQGPEFLIYFQGTGAADDSGLPNDRFFAVRPEGSVSTLKIQRTERGDSAVYLCASSLTGGPYIQYFGAGTRLSVL.

The genes are TRBV7-9 and TRBJ2-5, with TRBD1 matching 10 bases. Germline V gene lookup returns CDR1 SEHNR and CDR2 FQNEAQ (reference sequence). V lost 4 bases to trimming and J lost 4 bases; unmatched junction nucleotides: 6. The CDR3 contains 15 residues. The CDR3 spells CASSSTGTGAETQYF. CDR3 coding DNA: TGTGCCAGCAGCTCAACCGGGACAGGGGCAGAGACCCAGTACTTC. Supplemented by reference TRBV7-9 and TRBJ2-5, the full variable domain reads DTGVSQNPRHKITKRGQNVTFRCDPISEHNRLYWYRQTLGQGPEFLTYFQNEAQLEKSRLLSDRFSAERPKGSFSTLEIQRTEQGDSAMYLCASSSTGTGAETQYFGPGTRLLVL.

This sequence joins TRBV9 and TRBJ1-1; D perhaps matches TRBD1 (6 bases). Per the germline V gene, CDR1 is SGDLS and CDR2 is YYNGEE. This CDR3 comprises 15 residues. The ends were cut back, 2 bases at V and 1 base at J, with 12 bases in the middle. CDR3 in DNA: TGTGCCAGCAGCGTGGGGCAGGGGACGAACACTGAAGCTTTCTTT. It encodes CASSVGQGTNTEAFF.

The CDR3 reads CASSLTGQGAGVEAFF. The CDR3 DNA reads TGTGCCAGCAGCTTAACGGGACAGGGGGCCGGGGTTGAAGCTTTCTTT. The chain has TRBV11-2 and TRBJ1-1, with 12 positions matching TRBD1. CDR1 is SGHAT, CDR2 FQNNGV, per germline. With V trimmed by 2 bases and J by 7 bases, 8 bases remained unmatched. The CDR3 has 16 residues.

The chain couples TRBV6-1 to TRBJ1-2; 9 nucleotides line up with TRBD1. There are 17 residues in the CDR3. The J segment lost 7 bases and the V segment lost 4 bases, leaving 16 bases of the junction unmatched. Germline CDR1 reads MNHNS; CDR2 reads SASEGT. CDR3 in DNA: TGTGCCAGCAGTGTTCAACCTGTGGACAGGGGCCAAAGTGGCTACACCTTC. This translates into CASSVQPVDRGQSGYTF.

The gene calls are TRBV9 and TRBJ2-7; possibly TRBD2 for D (5 bases). The CDR3 has 13 amino acids. Germline values: CDR1 SGDLS, CDR2 YYNGEE. The V and J ends lost 4 bases and 4 bases respectively, with 12 bases between them. In DNA form, the CDR3 reads TGTGCCAGCAGCCCCCGCCCGGGATACGAGCAGTACTTC. This translates into CASSPRPGYEQYF.

This sequence joins TRBV9 and TRBJ1-2; 11 bases align to TRBD1. The V and J ends lost 0 bases and 4 bases, in that order; junction bases with no gene match: 5. The CDR3 runs to 16 residues. Germline lookup yields CDR1 SGDLS and CDR2 YYNGEE. The CDR3 nucleotides are TGTGCCAGCAGCGTAGACGGACAGGGGGCCCTCTATGGCTACACCTTC. It codes for CASSVDGQGALYGYTF.

The chain couples TRBV7-8 to TRBJ2-5; possible D gene TRBD1, 6 bases. The CDR3 runs to 13 residues. Germline CDR1 and CDR2: SGHVS and FQNEAQ. The V end lost 1 base, the J end lost 3 bases, and 6 bases lay between the germline ends. In DNA form, the CDR3 reads TGTGCCAGCAGCTTAGACAGGGAAGAGACCCAGTACTTC. Encoded protein: CASSLDREETQYF.

The genes are TRBV5-1 and TRBJ2-3; TRBD2 is a possible D gene (6 bases). Germline values: CDR1 SGHRS, CDR2 YFSETQ. V lost 4 bases to trimming and J lost 3 bases, with 12 bases between them. CDR3 length equals 14 residues. CDR3 amino acids: CASSPDGGTDTQYF. For the CDR3, the DNA is TGCGCCAGCAGCCCGGACGGGGGTACAGATACGCAGTATTTT.

V and J are TRBV18 and TRBJ1-1, with 7 bases lining up with TRBD1. The CDR3 has 15 residues. Germline values: CDR1 KGHSH, CDR2 LQKENI. The trim removed 4 bases at V and 4 bases at J, leaving 9 bases unmatched. DNA of the CDR3: TGTGCCAGCTCACAGTCGACAGGGTCGACCACTGAAGCTTTCTTT. Translating it yields CASSQSTGSTTEAFF. Variable domain in full (rest from reference TRBV18 and TRBJ1-1): NAGVMQNPRHLVRRRGQEARLRCSPMKGHSHVYWYRQLPEEGLKFMVYLQKENIIDESGMPKERFSAEFPKEGPSILRIQQVVRGDSAAYFCASSQSTGSTTEAFFGQGTRLTVV.

The rearrangement joins TRBV18 to TRBJ2-1; weak D call: TRBD2 (6 bases). Germline CDR1 and CDR2: KGHSH and LQKENI. Trimming shortened V by 2 bases and J by 8 bases, and 16 bases separated the two germline ends. CDR3 length equals 15 residues. The CDR3 reads CASSPSPPGEDEQFF. In nucleotides, the CDR3 is TGTGCCAGCTCACCATCCCCCCCGGGAGAGGATGAGCAGTTCTTC.

CDR3 loop: CASSYPTGGEVNTGELFF. DNA for the CDR3: TGTGCCAGCAGCTACCCCACAGGGGGCGAGGTGAACACCGGGGAGCTGTTTTTT. V and J are TRBV11-2 and TRBJ2-2, with 9 bases aligning to TRBD1. V was clipped by 4 bases and J by 1 base; unmatched bases: 10. Germline CDR1 and CDR2: SGHAT and FQNNGV. This CDR3 has 18 residues.

The chain links TRBV19 to TRBJ2-1, with TRBD1 identical over 9 bases. The germline gives CDR1 LNHDA, CDR2 SQIVND (reference sequence). The CDR3 is 15 residues long. Unmatched junction bases numbered 13, after V lost 6 bases and J lost 10 bases. The CDR3 sequence: CASRRDRDDTEEQFF. For the CDR3, the DNA is TGTGCCAGTAGGAGGGACAGGGACGATACTGAGGAGCAGTTCTTC. The variable domain in full, with the rest retrieved from reference TRBV19 and TRBJ2-1, is DGGITQSPKYLFRKEGQNVTLSCEQNLNHDAMYWYRQDPGQGLRLIYYSQIVNDFQKGDIAEGYSVSREKKESFPLTVTSAQKNPTAFYLCASRRDRDDTEEQFFGPGTRLTVL.

J is TRBJ2-3 and V is TRBV11-2; 9 bases line up with TRBD1. V trimming: 5 bases; J trimming: 3 bases; junction bases outside the gene matches: 9. Per germline, CDR1 SGHAT and CDR2 FQNNGV. This CDR3 region has 16 residues. CDR3 sequence reads: CASSLGQGWRTDTQYF. CDR3 nucleotide sequence: TGTGCCAGCAGCCTGGGACAGGGATGGAGGACAGATACGCAGTATTTT.

The chain carries TRBV19 and TRBJ1-2; the D is unclear. CDR3 length: 17 residues. Germline V gene sequence: CDR1 LNHDA, CDR2 SQIVND (reference sequence). V was clipped by 3 bases and J by 9 bases, with 26 bases between them. The CDR3 nucleotides read TGTGCCAGTAGTATTTTATCGAGTATTATATCGGGAGCCAGCTACACCTTC. It specifies CASSILSSIISGASYTF.

The J gene is TRBJ1-2, the V gene TRBV15; D is ambiguous. V lost 1 base and J 2 bases, leaving 11 bases between the germline ends. This CDR3 spans 15 amino acids. Germline V gives CDR1 LNHNV, CDR2 YYDKDF (reference sequence). CDR3 nucleotides: TGTGCCACCAGCAGAGTGGAGGGATGGAACTATGGCTACACCTTC. This sequence encodes CATSRVEGWNYGYTF.

The V gene is TRBV4-2, the J gene TRBJ2-2, with a tentative D call TRBD2 (6 bases). V was pared by 5 bases and J by 8 bases, with 15 bases between. The germline V gene encodes CDR1 LGHNA and CDR2 YNFKEQ. The CDR3 runs to 14 residues. CDR3 sequence (DNA): TGTGCCAGCAGCTCCCCCCGGGGGAGAGGGGAGCTGTTTTTT. Encoded protein: CASSSPRGRGELFF.

The V gene is TRBV28, the J gene TRBJ2-2, with D possibly TRBD2 on 6 matching bases. In germline, CDR1 is MDHEN, CDR2 SYDVKM. There are 15 residues in the CDR3. V shed 2 bases and J shed 2 bases, with 9 bases lying between them. This CDR3 is CASSLGGANTGELFF. The CDR3 DNA reads as TGTGCCAGCAGTTTAGGAGGGGCCAACACCGGGGAGCTGTTTTTT.

CDR3 coding DNA: TGCGCCAGCCGCGGGGGGGAAGAGACTATTGTTAACTATGGCTACACCTTC. It is translated as CASRGGEETIVNYGYTF. The chain couples TRBV5-1 to TRBJ1-2; a weak D match, TRBD1 (5 bases). There are 17 residues in the CDR3. Trimming left V 7 bases short and J 1 base short, with 23 bases between. In germline, CDR1 is SGHRS, CDR2 YFSETQ.

The chain recombines TRBV10-1 with TRBJ2-1, with unresolved D. This CDR3 is 11 amino acids long. V shed 6 bases and J shed 9 bases, with 9 bases lying between them. Germline V lookup: CDR1 WNHNN, CDR2 SYGVQD (reference sequence). CDR3 sequence reads: CASRLSLEQFF. CDR3 DNA sequence: TGCGCCAGCAGACTGTCCCTTGAGCAGTTCTTC.

This chain joins TRBV30 and TRBJ2-1; D perhaps matches TRBD2 (5 bases). The V and J ends lost 4 bases and 7 bases respectively, with 8 bases between them. CDR1 is GTSNPN, CDR2 SVGIG, per germline (reference sequence). The CDR3 is 11 amino acids. The CDR3 protein is CAWTRENEQFF. CDR3 nucleotides: TGTGCCTGGACAAGGGAGAATGAGCAGTTCTTC.

The rearrangement uses TRBV19 and TRBJ1-5; the match to TRBD1 covers 7 bases. The CDR3 has 15 residues. In germline, CDR1 is LNHDA, CDR2 SQIVND (reference sequence). V dropped 7 bases and J dropped 1; count of bases not matched to a gene: 7. The CDR3 DNA follows: TGTGCCAGTATCGGCCGGGACAGAAGCAATCAGCCCCAGCATTTT. Translation gives CASIGRDRSNQPQHF.

The V call is TRBV5-1, the J call TRBJ2-3, with TRBD2 matching 9 bases. J lost 1 base, V lost 1 base, and 4 bases had no gene match. The CDR3 totals 16 residues. Germline V gene data show CDR1 as SGHRS and CDR2 as YFSETQ. CDR3 coding DNA: TGCGCCAGCAGCTTGAATGGCGGGGGGGGCACAGATACGCAGTATTTT. It translates to CASSLNGGGGTDTQYF.

The chain combines TRBV5-6 with TRBJ2-7; TRBD2 agrees at 9 bases. The CDR3 runs 17 residues. Looked up from germline, CDR1 is SGHDT and CDR2 is YYEEEE. V lost 4 bases, J lost 5 bases, and 16 bases stayed unmatched. The DNA of the CDR3 is TGTGCCAGCAGCCCGAGGGTGGGTTTAGCGGGAGAGGACGAGCAGTACTTC. This encodes CASSPRVGLAGEDEQYF.

J is TRBJ1-5 and V is TRBV18; D is uncertain. The CDR3 is 16 amino acids. V dropped 3 bases and J dropped 2 bases, with 14 bases sitting between them. CDR1 and CDR2 (germline): KGHSH, LQKENI. As DNA, the CDR3 is TGTGCCAGCTCACCGACGCGGGAAGGAGGCAATCAGCCCCAGCATTTT. Translated: CASSPTREGGNQPQHF.

This chain connects TRBV6-5 to TRBJ2-5; a weak D match, TRBD1 (5 bases). CDR3 length: 16 amino acids. V was pared by 0 bases and J by 4 bases, with 15 bases between. Germline CDR1 and CDR2: MNHEY and SVGAGI. DNA of the CDR3: TGTGCCAGCAGTTACTCTGCAGTAAGGGGCGGAGAGACCCAGTACTTC. Amino acid sequence: CASSYSAVRGGETQYF.

The rearrangement uses TRBV5-1 and TRBJ1-6; TRBD1 agrees at 9 bases. Germline V gives CDR1 SGHRS, CDR2 YFSETQ. V lost 6 bases to trimming and J lost 6 bases; unmatched junction nucleotides: 7. This CDR3 has 15 residues. The CDR3 region is CASKERDRVNSPLHF. The CDR3 DNA reads TGCGCCAGCAAGGAGAGGGACAGGGTTAATTCACCCCTCCACTTT.

The chain has TRBV7-7 and TRBJ2-3; unclear D gene. The V gene's germline CDR1 is SSHAT and CDR2 FNYEAQ (reference sequence). The CDR3 covers 15 residues. The ends were cut back, 1 base at V and 4 bases at J, with 12 bases in the middle. CDR3 residues: CASSLGPGPADTQYF. DNA of the CDR3: TGTGCCAGCAGCTTAGGTCCTGGGCCCGCAGATACGCAGTATTTT.